Shown below are 29 T cell receptor beta chains from a single sample sequenced in a study of technical replicates of blood from several donors. Some clones are missing from TCRdb's copy, which holds only in-frame ones; the method was immunoSEQ multiplex PCR. This table holds approximately 80,000 clones, more than 95% found once. Specimen: T cells isolated from PBMCs. The receptors derive from a human donor in good health.

The chain links TRBV7-8 to TRBJ1-2; TRBD1 matches at 7 bases. Germline V gene sequence: CDR1 SGHVS, CDR2 FQNEAQ. The CDR3 contains 16 residues. With V trimmed by 1 base and J by 1 base, 6 bases remained unmatched. The CDR3 region has the DNA TGTGCCAGCAGCTTAGGGGGACAGTCTCTTAACTATGGCTACACCTTC. Translated: CASSLGGQSLNYGYTF.

About this clone itself: At one boundary the junction diverges from the germline segment, which might be a read error. The V and J genes are TRBV5-6 and TRBJ1-2; D is unclear. The CDR3 covers 15 residues. Per germline, CDR1 SGHDT and CDR2 YYEEEE. Written as DNA, the CDR3 is TGTGCCAGCAGCTTGGTATCCCCAGCTAACTATGGCTGCACCTTC. Encoded protein: CASSLVSPANYGCTF.

The chain uses TRBV15 and TRBJ1-1; D perhaps matches TRBD1 (5 bases). Germline assignment: CDR1 LNHNV and CDR2 YYDKDF (reference sequence). The CDR3 is made up of 13 amino acids. Trimming removed 8 bases at V and 1 base at J, with 11 bases between. CDR3 DNA: TGTGCCACCGCTATCGGGGGGAACACTGAAGCTTTCTTT. Amino acids: CATAIGGNTEAFF.

The chain couples TRBV9 to TRBJ2-2; 8 bases match TRBD1. From germline, CDR1 is SGDLS and CDR2 YYNGEE. The CDR3 contains 16 residues. Trimming removed 2 bases from V and 1 base from J; junction bases left unmatched: 4. The CDR3 DNA reads TGTGCCAGCAGCGTCTTAACAGGGGGGAACACCGGGGAGCTGTTTTTT. Amino acids: CASSVLTGGNTGELFF.

The CDR3 reads CASSGLSETSSYNEQFF. CDR3 sequence (DNA): TGTGCCAGCAGCGGACTTAGCGAGACTAGCTCATACAATGAGCAGTTCTTC. The chain employs TRBV9 and TRBJ2-1; TRBD2 agrees at 7 bases. With V trimmed by 3 bases and J by 4 bases, 13 bases remained unmatched. The CDR3 contains 17 residues. The germline V gene has CDR1 SGDLS and CDR2 YYNGEE.

V and J are TRBV27 and TRBJ2-2; D may be TRBD1 (6 bases). The CDR3 has 12 amino acids. Trimming stripped 7 bases from V and 6 bases from J, with 9 bases between. The V gene's germline CDR1 is MNHEY and CDR2 SMNVEV (reference sequence). The CDR3 DNA sequence: TGTGCCAGCAAGGGGGTCCCCGGGGAGCTGTTTTTT. Encoded protein: CASKGVPGELFF.

V and J are TRBV5-5 and TRBJ1-2; 7 positions agree with TRBD1. This CDR3 has 14 amino acids. The V gene end was trimmed by 5 bases and the J gene end by 0 bases; junction bases not matched to a gene: 4. Per germline, CDR1 SGHKS and CDR2 YYEKEE (reference sequence). In DNA, the CDR3 is TGTGCCAGCAGTCTAACAGGGGCTAACTATGGCTACACCTTC. Translation: CASSLTGANYGYTF.

This chain connects TRBV5-4 to TRBJ2-1; D gene uncertain. CDR3 size: 15 residues. CDR1 is SGHNT, CDR2 YYREEE, per germline (reference sequence). V was shortened by 1 base and J by 1 base, with 9 bases between the two germline ends. The CDR3 bases are TGTGCCAGCAGCTTGCCGTCACTTTCCTACAATGAGCAGTTCTTC. Protein: CASSLPSLSYNEQFF.

This clone was seen once. The chain uses TRBV18 and TRBJ1-2; unclear D gene. CDR3 length: 14 residues. Germline-derived CDR1 and CDR2 are KGHSH and LQKENI. Between the trimmed V and J ends, which lost 5 bases and 7 bases, there was a span of 17 bases. The CDR3 reads CASSATGSDVGYTF. The CDR3 DNA follows: TGTGCCAGCTCAGCTACGGGGTCAGACGTTGGCTACACCTTC.

V usage is TRBV28 and J usage is TRBJ2-1; perhaps TRBD1 as D (6 bases). V lost 3 bases and J lost 7, with 16 bases in between. CDR3 length equals 15 residues. Germline CDR1 MDHEN, CDR2 SYDVKM. CDR3 sequence: CASSFTGTGRNEQFF. CDR3 DNA sequence: TGTGCCAGCAGTTTTACAGGGACGGGACGGAATGAGCAGTTCTTC.

V gene TRBV30 combines with J gene TRBJ2-1; perhaps TRBD1 as D (5 bases). V was shortened by 4 bases and J by 9 bases, with 16 bases between the two germline ends. In germline, CDR1 is GTSNPN, CDR2 SVGIG (reference sequence). There are 13 residues in the CDR3. The CDR3 region has the DNA TGTGCCTGGAATGGGCAGGGATTTAGTGAGCAGTTCTTC. Its translation: CAWNGQGFSEQFF.

This sequence joins TRBV5-1 and TRBJ1-5; D is undetermined. The CDR3 is made up of 14 amino acids. With 0 bases removed from V and 6 bases from J, the gap between germline ends came to 10 bases. Germline V gene lookup returns CDR1 SGHRS and CDR2 YFSETQ. CDR3 loop: CASSLAGLSQPQHF. CDR3 nucleotide sequence: TGCGCCAGCAGCTTGGCCGGTTTAAGTCAGCCCCAGCATTTT.

The chain recombines TRBV30 with TRBJ2-7; TRBD2 matches 12 bases. Germline V gene data show CDR1 as GTSNPN and CDR2 as SVGIG (reference sequence). The CDR3 covers 13 residues. J was trimmed by 8 bases and V by 5 bases; bases with no gene match: 7. CDR3 protein: CAWGGLAGGQQYF. The CDR3 DNA reads as TGTGCCTGGGGGGGGCTAGCGGGAGGGCAGCAGTACTTC.

V gene TRBV5-1 combines with J gene TRBJ1-4; unclear D gene. Germline V gives CDR1 SGHRS, CDR2 YFSETQ. The CDR3 totals 15 residues. Between the trimmed V and J ends, which lost 5 bases and 4 bases, there was a span of 15 bases. CDR3 DNA sequence: TGCGCCAGCAGGCCCGACCCACAGAATAATGAAAAACTGTTTTTT. It translates to CASRPDPQNNEKLFF. The full variable domain, rest sourced from reference TRBV5-1 and TRBJ1-4, is KAGVTQTPRYLIKTRGQQVTLSCSPISGHRSVSWYQQTPGQGLQFLFEYFSETQRNKGNFPGRFSGRQFSNSRSEMNVSTLELGDSALYLCASRPDPQNNEKLFFGSGTQLSVL.

This clone appeared once. This chain uses TRBV27 with TRBJ2-2; the D is unclear. The germline gives CDR1 MNHEY, CDR2 SMNVEV (reference sequence). With 3 bases removed from V and 8 bases from J, the gap between germline ends came to 10 bases. CDR3 length: 13 residues. Here the CDR3 DNA reads TGTGCCAGCAGTTTTGAAGTCGGGGGGGAGCTGTTTTTT. Translation: CASSFEVGGELFF.

The V and J genes are TRBV30 and TRBJ2-2; 9 bases are a match to TRBD2. The CDR3 consists of 17 residues. J gave up 3 bases and V 2 bases, and 10 bases lay outside the gene matches. The V gene's germline CDR1 is GTSNPN and CDR2 SVGIG (reference sequence). The CDR3 nucleotides read TGTGCCTGGAGTACAATAAGCGGGGGGTATTACACCGGGGAGCTGTTTTTT. Amino acids: CAWSTISGGYYTGELFF.

This clone is a singleton in its sample. The chain employs TRBV29-1 and TRBJ2-1, with TRBD2 matching 8 bases. J gave up 5 bases and V 3 bases, and 6 bases lay outside the gene matches. CDR3 length equals 14 residues. In germline, CDR1 is SQVTM, CDR2 ANQGSEA. Here the CDR3 DNA reads TGCAGCGTTGAGAGACTAGCGACGGACAATGAGCAGTTCTTC. Its translation is CSVERLATDNEQFF.

The chain links TRBV7-9 to TRBJ1-2; no definite D call. Looked up from germline, CDR1 is SEHNR and CDR2 is FQNEAQ (reference sequence). CDR3 length equals 13 residues. V shed 5 bases and J shed 4 bases, with 11 bases lying between them. CDR3 bases: TGTGCCAGCAGCCCAATGACACCCTATGGCTACACCTTC. It is translated as CASSPMTPYGYTF.

This clone was picked up one time. The chain recombines TRBV4-1 with TRBJ2-7, with 8 bases that match TRBD1. The CDR3 is 14 residues long. V shed 4 bases, J shed 5 bases, and the junction held 7 bases outside the gene matches. In germline, CDR1 is MGHRA, CDR2 YSYEKL. CDR3 amino acids: CASSPGQGSNEQYF. DNA for the CDR3: TGCGCCAGCAGCCCAGGACAGGGTAGCAACGAGCAGTACTTC.

The chain couples TRBV18 to TRBJ2-7, with unresolved D. There are 13 residues in the CDR3. Germline loops: CDR1 KGHSH, CDR2 LQKENI. Trimming stripped 0 bases from V and 3 bases from J, with 6 bases between. The CDR3 spells CASSPPSLYEQYF. CDR3 nucleotide sequence: TGTGCCAGCTCACCACCCTCCCTCTACGAGCAGTACTTC.

The chain combines TRBV2 with TRBJ2-3; 7 bases map to TRBD2. This CDR3 spans 15 amino acids. Trimming took 2 bases from V and 2 from J; bases not matched to a gene: 4. The germline CDR1 and CDR2 sequences are SNHLY and FYNNEI. DNA for the CDR3: TGTGCCAGCAGTGAATGGGCGGGAGCCACAGATACGCAGTATTTT. Amino acid sequence: CASSEWAGATDTQYF.

V is TRBV19 and J is TRBJ1-2; 9 bases map to TRBD1. CDR1 is LNHDA, CDR2 SQIVND, per germline (reference sequence). Germline trimming cut 3 bases from V and 0 bases from J; bases unmatched to any gene: 8. This CDR3 region has 17 residues. The DNA for the CDR3 is TGTGCCAGTAGTATCAGACAGGGGGAGTTCGCTAACTATGGCTACACCTTC. Translated: CASSIRQGEFANYGYTF.

The chain couples TRBV5-5 to TRBJ1-6; 7 nucleotides align to TRBD1. Germline CDR1 and CDR2: SGHKS and YYEKEE (reference sequence). Trimming removed 3 bases from V and 9 bases from J; junction bases left unmatched: 9. The CDR3 consists of 15 residues. Here the CDR3 reads CASSYYDREVSPLHF. CDR3 bases: TGTGCCAGCAGCTACTATGACAGGGAAGTTTCACCCCTCCACTTT.

The chain combines TRBV28 with TRBJ2-3; tentative D call: TRBD2 (5 bases). The CDR3 runs 14 residues. V gave up 8 bases and J gave up 3 bases, with 15 bases separating them. Germline CDR1 MDHEN, CDR2 SYDVKM. The CDR3 is CASARSGKTDTQYF. The CDR3 DNA follows: TGTGCCAGCGCCCGCTCGGGAAAGACAGATACGCAGTATTTT.

The rearrangement links TRBV19 to TRBJ2-1; perhaps TRBD2 as D (6 bases). The V and J ends lost 3 bases and 1 base respectively, with 13 bases between them. Germline lookup yields CDR1 LNHDA and CDR2 SQIVND (reference sequence). The CDR3 consists of 16 residues. The CDR3 DNA follows: TGTGCCAGTAGTATTGCGAGCGGGTCTTCCTACAATGAGCAGTTCTTC. Translated: CASSIASGSSYNEQFF.

The chain has TRBV5-1 and TRBJ1-2, with D perhaps TRBD1 (5 bases). V was cut by 4 bases and J by 2 bases, with 9 bases left in between. CDR1 and CDR2 from the germline V gene are SGHRS and YFSETQ. The CDR3 loop spans 13 amino acids. CDR3 DNA sequence: TGCGCCAGCAGCCGAGACAGAAACTATGGCTACACCTTC. Residues: CASSRDRNYGYTF.

V is TRBV28 and J is TRBJ2-2; 10 bases map to TRBD1. Germline V gene data show CDR1 as MDHEN and CDR2 as SYDVKM. The CDR3 extends over 14 amino acids. With 5 bases clipped from V and 6 bases from J, the junction kept 3 bases outside the gene matches. CDR3 residues: CASSPGQGSGELFF. In DNA, the CDR3 is TGTGCCAGCAGTCCGGGACAGGGGTCCGGGGAGCTGTTTTTT. The full variable domain, its missing parts supplied by reference TRBV28 and TRBJ2-2, is DVKVTQSSRYLVKRTGEKVFLECVQDMDHENMFWYRQDPGLGLRLIYFSYDVKMKEKGDIPEGYSVSREKKERFSLILESASTNQTSMYLCASSPGQGSGELFFGEGSRLTVL.

The chain carries TRBV18 and TRBJ1-5, with 7 nucleotides matching TRBD1. CDR1 is KGHSH and CDR2 is LQKENI in the germline V gene. The CDR3 has 13 amino acids. J gave up 4 bases and V 8 bases, and 5 bases lay outside the gene matches. CDR3 region: CASQGQANQPQHF. The CDR3 DNA is TGTGCCAGCCAAGGACAGGCAAATCAGCCCCAGCATTTT.

The chain is built from TRBV9 and TRBJ2-2; TRBD1 might be the D (6 bases). Trimming took 3 bases from V and 6 from J, leaving 12 bases between them. Germline V gives CDR1 SGDLS, CDR2 YYNGEE. The CDR3 runs 14 residues. CDR3 sequence: CASSAPPGAGELFF. DNA for the CDR3: TGTGCCAGCAGCGCTCCCCCAGGGGCCGGGGAGCTGTTTTTT.